The 17 T cell receptor beta chains reported below all come from one sample, sequenced in a study of CD8+ T cells in alopecia areata. Following RNA extraction, reverse transcription yielded cDNA that acted as the sequencing template. Method: immunoSEQ multiplex PCR; TCRdb's copy keeps in-frame clones and lacks some. The sample has 150,000 to 200,000 clones, about 66% seen once. The source was CD8+ T cells sorted from blood, collected at week 0. These receptors were collected from a human donor with alopecia areata.

CDR3 sequence reads: CASSELGQATEAFF. In DNA, the CDR3 is TGTGCCAGCAGTGAACTGGGACAAGCGACTGAAGCTTTCTTT. The chain couples TRBV6-1 to TRBJ1-1, with D perhaps matching TRBD1 (6 bases). V lost 2 bases to trimming and J lost 5 bases, with 12 bases between them. The germline gives CDR1 MNHNS, CDR2 SASEGT. The CDR3 sequence is 14 residues long.

The chain recombines TRBV9 with TRBJ2-5; a possible D gene is TRBD2 (6 bases). The length of the CDR3 is 10 residues. The germline V gene encodes CDR1 SGDLS and CDR2 YYNGEE. The ends were cut back, 7 bases at V and 10 bases at J, with 11 bases in the middle. The CDR3 DNA is TGTGCCAGCGGAGGGTTGATCCAGTACTTC. Encoded protein: CASGGLIQYF.

The chain combines TRBV15 with TRBJ2-7, with D perhaps assigned TRBD1 or TRBD2 (5 bases each). V was cut by 0 bases and J by 7 bases, with 13 bases left in between. CDR3 length equals 14 residues. Germline V gene data show CDR1 as LNHNV and CDR2 as YYDKDF (reference sequence). The CDR3 reads CATSRDRGLREQYF. For the CDR3, the DNA is TGTGCCACCAGCAGAGATCGGGGCTTAAGGGAGCAGTACTTC. Based on the CDR3 plus reference TRBV15 and TRBJ2-7, the full variable domain is DAMVIQNPRYQVTQFGKPVTLSCSQTLNHNVMYWYQQKSSQAPKLLFHYYDKDFNNEADTPDNFQSRRPNTSFCFLDIRSPGLGDTAMYLCATSRDRGLREQYFGPGTRLTVT.

This clone was found a few times. The V and J genes are TRBV4-1 and TRBJ2-7; 8 bases match TRBD2. From germline, CDR1 is MGHRA and CDR2 YSYEKL. The V gene end was trimmed by 1 base and the J gene end by 1 base; junction bases not matched to a gene: 3. The CDR3 totals 15 residues. CDR3: CASSQVLAASYEQYF. The CDR3 nucleotides are TGCGCCAGCAGCCAAGTACTAGCGGCGTCCTACGAGCAGTACTTC.

The rearrangement uses TRBV7-9 and TRBJ1-1, with 8 bases matching TRBD1. The V segment lost 5 bases and the J segment 10 bases; nucleotides outside the gene matches: 3. Germline CDR1 and CDR2: SEHNR and FQNEAQ (reference sequence). The CDR3 consists of 11 residues. The CDR3 here is CASSDRGSAFF. The CDR3 coding sequence is TGTGCCAGCAGCGACAGGGGTTCAGCTTTCTTT. Drawing the rest from reference TRBV7-9 and TRBJ1-1, the complete variable domain is DTGVSQNPRHKITKRGQNVTFRCDPISEHNRLYWYRQTLGQGPEFLTYFQNEAQLEKSRLLSDRFSAERPKGSFSTLEIQRTEQGDSAMYLCASSDRGSAFFGQGTRLTVV.

The chain uses TRBV30 and TRBJ2-5, with D unclear. The germline CDR1 and CDR2 sequences are GTSNPN and SVGIG (reference sequence). CDR3 length: 12 amino acids. V was cut by 2 bases and J by 2 bases, with 6 bases left in between. The CDR3: CAWSWGQETQYF. The CDR3, as DNA: TGTGCCTGGAGTTGGGGTCAAGAGACCCAGTACTTC. The full variable domain, rest sourced from reference TRBV30 and TRBJ2-5, is SQTIHQWPATLVQPVGSPLSLECTVEGTSNPNLYWYRQAAGRGLQLLFYSVGIGQISSEVPQNLSASRPQDRQFILSSKKLLLSDSGFYLCAWSWGQETQYFGPGTRLLVL.

The gene calls are TRBV29-1 and TRBJ1-2; TRBD1 agrees at 7 bases. Germline-derived CDR1 and CDR2 are SQVTM and ANQGSEA. CDR3 length equals 15 residues. The ends lost 5 bases at V and 1 base at J; junction bases unmatched: 10. The CDR3 sequence: CSVYQGESRNYGYTF. The CDR3 nucleotides are TGCAGCGTTTACCAGGGGGAAAGTCGTAACTATGGCTACACCTTC.

Comments on this clone: One junction end does not reproduce the germline sequence, and a read error may be involved. This chain uses TRBV12-5 with TRBJ1-5; D possibly corresponds to TRBD1 (6 bases). The CDR3 is 14 residues long. Germline V gene lookup returns CDR1 LGHNT and CDR2 FRNRAP. CDR3 nucleotides: TGTGCTAGTGGTCCACCTGGGGGCAATAAGCCCCAGCATTTT. Encoded protein: CASGPPGGNKPQHF. Together with reference TRBV12-5 and TRBJ1-5, the CDR3 gives the full variable domain: DARVTQTPRHKVTEMGQEVTMRCQPILGHNTVFWYRQTMMQGLELLAYFRNRAPLDDSGMPKDRFSAEMPDATLATLKIQPSEPRDSAVYFCASGPPGGNKPQHFGDGTRLSIL.

With respect to this clone: Distinct nucleotide sequences in the sample also encode this CDR3. The V call is TRBV4-2, the J call TRBJ2-7; no reliable D call. V lost 1 base to trimming and J lost 2 bases, with 6 bases between them. CDR3 size: 13 residues. Looked up from germline, CDR1 is LGHNA and CDR2 is YNFKEQ. The CDR3 sequence is CASSQGQTYEQYF. In DNA form, the CDR3 reads TGTGCCAGCAGCCAAGGCCAGACCTACGAGCAGTACTTC.

DNA of the CDR3: TGTGCCAGCAGTGAAGTAGGGGTGGGCTACACCTTC. Translating gives CASSEVGVGYTF. The chain has TRBV2 and TRBJ1-2; perhaps TRBD1 as D (5 bases). This CDR3 comprises 12 residues. Germline V lookup: CDR1 SNHLY, CDR2 FYNNEI. Deletions cut 1 base from V and 8 bases from J, with 8 bases between.

DNA for the CDR3: TGTGCCAGCAGTCTAACGACAGTGGGGCTCGGCTACACCTTC. Translation gives CASSLTTVGLGYTF. The chain employs TRBV28 and TRBJ1-2, with D possibly matching TRBD1 (5 bases). V was clipped by 5 bases and J by 8 bases, with 18 bases between them. This CDR3 comprises 14 residues. CDR1 is MDHEN, CDR2 SYDVKM, per germline.

The chain couples TRBV7-9 to TRBJ2-5, with D possibly being TRBD1 (5 bases). Trimming took off 5 bases at V and 1 base at J, with 11 bases between the two ends. Germline lookup yields CDR1 SEHNR and CDR2 FQNEAQ (reference sequence). The CDR3 has 14 residues. In nucleotides, the CDR3 is TGTGCCAGCAGCGAAAGACAGCTCCAAGAGACCCAGTACTTC. Protein product: CASSERQLQETQYF.

V usage is TRBV5-6 and J usage is TRBJ1-5; 8 positions agree with TRBD1. Germline CDR1 SGHDT, CDR2 YYEEEE. This CDR3 has 15 residues. With V trimmed by 1 base and J by 2 bases, 2 bases remained unmatched. CDR3 sequence reads: CASSLMTGGNQPQHF. The CDR3 DNA is TGTGCCAGCAGCTTGATGACAGGGGGCAATCAGCCCCAGCATTTT.

In regard to this clone: This sample includes further DNA sequences coding for the same CDR3. This chain joins TRBV6-6 and TRBJ1-1; D gene ambiguous. V was clipped by 5 bases and J by 4 bases, with 5 bases between them. The CDR3 covers 11 residues. CDR1 is MNHNY and CDR2 is SVGAGI in the germline V gene (reference sequence). CDR3 loop: CASSPGTEAFF. CDR3 DNA sequence: TGTGCCAGCAGTCCCGGCACTGAAGCTTTCTTT.

The chain joins TRBV5-5 to TRBJ2-2; maybe TRBD1 (6 bases). Germline lookup yields CDR1 SGHKS and CDR2 YYEKEE (reference sequence). This CDR3 spans 14 amino acids. The V end was cut by 0 bases, the J end by 5 bases, with 8 bases between. CDR3 sequence: CASSLDTGTGELFF. CDR3 nucleotides: TGTGCCAGCAGCTTGGACACAGGGACCGGGGAGCTGTTTTTT.

CDR3 protein: CASSSIIGGYEQYF. In DNA, the CDR3 is TGTGCCAGCAGCTCAATTATCGGGGGGTACGAGCAGTACTTC. The chain combines TRBV7-9 with TRBJ2-7, with 7 positions matching TRBD2. Germline values: CDR1 SEHNR, CDR2 FQNEAQ (reference sequence). This CDR3 is 14 amino acids long. V lost 4 bases to trimming and J lost 4 bases; unmatched junction nucleotides: 7.

V is TRBV30 and J is TRBJ1-2, with D uncertain. The germline CDR1 and CDR2 sequences are GTSNPN and SVGIG (reference sequence). CDR3 length: 14 residues. V was clipped by 2 bases and J by 3 bases, with 13 bases between them. CDR3 in DNA: TGTGCCTGGAGTAACACAGTACGCTACTATGGCTACACCTTC. Its translation: CAWSNTVRYYGYTF.